The next 24 T cell receptor beta chains were all read from a single sample in a study of PD-1 blockade in classical Hodgkin lymphoma. Measured with immunoSEQ multiplex PCR; TCRdb has only the in-frame clones, and not every one. Of around 26,000 clones in the sample, roughly 94% were seen once. The time point here: newly diagnosed, previously untreated cHL patient sample. The material sequenced was peripheral blood mononuclear cells (PBMCs). Receptors were obtained from a human donor with classical Hodgkin lymphoma.

J is TRBJ1-1 and V is TRBV19; 7 positions match TRBD1. This CDR3 has 13 residues. Germline CDR1 is LNHDA and CDR2 is SQIVND (reference sequence). Losses at the gene ends were 10 bases for V and 0 bases for J; bases not matched to a gene: 5. The CDR3: CAIKTGLNTEAFF. In DNA form, the CDR3 reads TGTGCCATTAAGACAGGGCTGAACACTGAAGCTTTCTTT.

This chain uses TRBV28 with TRBJ2-7; 8 positions match TRBD2. The V gene's germline CDR1 is MDHEN and CDR2 SYDVKM. V shed 1 base, J shed 3 bases, and the junction held 8 bases outside the gene matches. This CDR3 has 16 residues. CDR3 loop: CASSLFGAGGDYEQYF. DNA for the CDR3: TGTGCCAGCAGTTTATTTGGGGCGGGGGGCGACTACGAGCAGTACTTC.

V and J are TRBV9 and TRBJ2-2; 9 bases map to TRBD2. CDR1 SGDLS and CDR2 YYNGEE come from the germline V gene. Unmatched junction bases numbered 8, after V lost 7 bases and J lost 1 base. CDR3 length: 16 residues. CDR3 nucleotide sequence: TGTGCCAGCCACCATCTAGCGGGGTTGAACACCGGGGAGCTGTTTTTT. It encodes CASHHLAGLNTGELFF.

This chain connects TRBV30 to TRBJ1-2, with D hard to call. Germline CDR1 reads GTSNPN; CDR2 reads SVGIG (reference sequence). Trimming shortened V by 5 bases and J by 4 bases, and 8 bases separated the two germline ends. The CDR3 covers 11 residues. The CDR3 reads CAWGRSYGYTF. In DNA, the CDR3 is TGTGCCTGGGGGAGGTCCTATGGCTACACCTTC.

CDR3 bases: TGTGCCTGGAGGGACAGGGTCGAGCAGTACTTC. This codes for CAWRDRVEQYF. The chain recombines TRBV30 with TRBJ2-7; 8 bases align to TRBD1. The CDR3 totals 11 residues. Looked up from germline, CDR1 is GTSNPN and CDR2 is SVGIG (reference sequence). The V segment lost 3 bases and the J segment 6 bases; nucleotides outside the gene matches: 1.

The V gene is TRBV4-3, the J gene TRBJ2-7; 7 positions match TRBD2. V shed 1 base and J 0 bases; nucleotides not matched to a gene: 3. From germline, CDR1 is LGHNA and CDR2 YSLEER. The CDR3 consists of 15 residues. The CDR3 spells CASSQGGGSSYEQYF. The CDR3 DNA reads TGCGCCAGCAGCCAAGGAGGCGGGAGCTCCTACGAGCAGTACTTC.

This chain joins TRBV5-4 and TRBJ2-7, with D unclear. The CDR3 is 15 amino acids. From germline, CDR1 is SGHNT and CDR2 YYREEE (reference sequence). Trimming cost V 4 bases and J 5 bases, with 19 bases left between them. For the CDR3, the DNA is TGTGCCAGCAGCCCAGCACGACTGACGGCGAACGAGCAGTACTTC. Translated: CASSPARLTANEQYF.

J is TRBJ1-2 and V is TRBV15; a weak D match, TRBD1 (5 bases). V lost 4 bases and J 4 bases, leaving 13 bases between the germline ends. Germline V CDR1 and CDR2: LNHNV, YYDKDF (reference sequence). The CDR3 totals 14 residues. CDR3 loop: CATSNGREGYGYTF. For the CDR3, the DNA is TGTGCCACCAGCAACGGCAGGGAAGGCTATGGCTACACCTTC.

The V call is TRBV6-1, the J call TRBJ1-5; possibly TRBD1 for D (6 bases). Trimming pared 3 bases from V and 4 bases from J, leaving 10 bases between. Per the germline V gene, CDR1 is MNHNS and CDR2 is SASEGT. The CDR3 has 14 amino acids. The CDR3 spells CASSDRGRNQPQHF. CDR3 in DNA: TGTGCCAGCAGTGACAGGGGTCGAAATCAGCCCCAGCATTTT.

The rearrangement uses TRBV10-3 and TRBJ2-7; 8 bases fit TRBD1. In germline, CDR1 is ENHRY, CDR2 SYGVKD. V lost 6 bases to trimming and J lost 1 base; unmatched junction nucleotides: 11. The CDR3 is 16 residues long. CDR3 region: CAIRGATGDGSYEQYF. CDR3 DNA: TGTGCCATCAGAGGGGCGACAGGGGACGGATCCTACGAGCAGTACTTC.

This chain joins TRBV7-8 and TRBJ2-1; 9 bases are shared with TRBD1. Germline V gene sequence: CDR1 SGHVS, CDR2 FQNEAQ. The ends lost 3 bases at V and 5 bases at J; junction bases unmatched: 5. The CDR3 loop spans 15 amino acids. The CDR3, as DNA: TGTGCCAGCAGCTTTGGGACAGGGCCAAACAATGAGCAGTTCTTC. As protein: CASSFGTGPNNEQFF.

The chain is built from TRBV5-4 and TRBJ2-5; 9 bases agree with TRBD1. This CDR3 contains 15 residues. Per the germline V gene, CDR1 is SGHNT and CDR2 is YYREEE (reference sequence). After removal of 4 bases from V and 4 bases from J, the junction contained 8 bases not matched to a gene. The CDR3 region is CASSARTGEGETQYF. The CDR3 bases are TGTGCCAGCAGCGCCCGGACAGGGGAGGGAGAGACCCAGTACTTC.

J is TRBJ1-1 and V is TRBV2; maybe TRBD1 (5 bases). CDR3 length: 13 amino acids. V lost 3 bases, J lost 4 bases, and 9 bases lay in between. CDR1 is SNHLY and CDR2 is FYNNEI in the germline V gene. For the CDR3, the DNA is TGTGCCAGCAGTGATGGGGCGCCCACTGAAGCTTTCTTT. The encoded protein is CASSDGAPTEAFF.

The CDR3 sequence: CASRLTGMRAEAFF. CDR3 coding DNA: TGTGCCAGCAGACTGACAGGGATGAGGGCCGAAGCTTTCTTT. The J gene is TRBJ1-1, the V gene TRBV6-5, with 7 bases fitting TRBD1. Germline loops: CDR1 MNHEY, CDR2 SVGAGI. J gave up 8 bases and V 6 bases, and 12 bases lay outside the gene matches. The CDR3 extends over 14 amino acids.

V is TRBV19 and J is TRBJ2-3; 8 bases fit TRBD1. CDR3 length equals 16 residues. Germline V lookup: CDR1 LNHDA, CDR2 SQIVND (reference sequence). Trimming removed 5 bases from V and 2 bases from J; junction bases left unmatched: 9. CDR3 DNA sequence: TGTGCCAGTAGTGTTAGTCGGACAGGGTTCACAGATACGCAGTATTTT. It yields the protein CASSVSRTGFTDTQYF.

The CDR3 nucleotides read TGTGCCAGCAGCGTTCTCACAGGGGTTGGCATTCAGTACTTC. It yields the protein CASSVLTGVGIQYF. V gene TRBV11-2 combines with J gene TRBJ2-4; 7 bases are a match to TRBD1. The CDR3 length is 14 residues. CDR1 and CDR2 (germline): SGHAT, FQNNGV. V lost 5 bases to trimming and J lost 9 bases; unmatched junction nucleotides: 10.

The CDR3: CASSARGTASYEQYF. The CDR3 bases are TGTGCCAGTAGTGCCCGGGGGACAGCAAGTTACGAGCAGTACTTC. The chain is built from TRBV19 and TRBJ2-7; tentatively, D is TRBD1 (7 bases). Germline V gives CDR1 LNHDA, CDR2 SQIVND (reference sequence). CDR3 size: 15 residues. V lost 5 bases and J lost 4, with 18 bases in between.

The gene calls are TRBV18 and TRBJ1-2, with 9 positions matching TRBD1. CDR1 KGHSH and CDR2 LQKENI come from the germline V gene. With V trimmed by 6 bases and J by 6 bases, 5 bases remained unmatched. The CDR3 consists of 13 residues. DNA of the CDR3: TGTGCCAGCTCGCGGGACAGGGAAAATGGCTACACCTTC. It codes for CASSRDRENGYTF.

The V call is TRBV14, the J call TRBJ2-1; D is possibly TRBD1 or TRBD2 (5 bases each). CDR1 is SGHDN, CDR2 FVKESK, per germline. This CDR3 spans 16 amino acids. Trimming took off 3 bases at V and 6 bases at J, with 18 bases between the two ends. The CDR3 DNA reads as TGTGCCAGCAGCCATCTATTCCGGGGCCCATTCAATGAGCAGTTCTTC. Translation: CASSHLFRGPFNEQFF.

V is TRBV30 and J is TRBJ2-7, with 7 bases matching TRBD2. Trimming removed 5 bases from V and 0 bases from J; junction bases left unmatched: 1. Looked up from germline, CDR1 is GTSNPN and CDR2 is SVGIG (reference sequence). The CDR3 is 12 amino acids. The CDR3 DNA reads as TGTGCCTGGCAGCGGGACTCCTACGAGCAGTACTTC. Translated: CAWQRDSYEQYF.

The V gene is TRBV7-6, the J gene TRBJ1-5, with no clear D. Germline CDR1 reads SGHVS; CDR2 reads FNYEAQ. The V end was cut by 1 base, the J end by 6 bases, with 7 bases between. The CDR3 contains 13 residues. CDR3 nucleotide sequence: TGTGCCAGCAGCTTAGACATCGGTCAGCCCCAGCATTTT. Translation: CASSLDIGQPQHF.

This chain links TRBV7-2 with TRBJ1-1; the D is unclear. The V end lost 5 bases, the J end lost 0 bases, and 13 bases lay between the germline ends. There are 15 residues in the CDR3. Looked up from germline, CDR1 is SGHTA and CDR2 is FQGNSA. CDR3 loop: CASSPTASMNTEAFF. The CDR3 DNA is TGTGCCAGCAGCCCGACGGCGTCGATGAACACTGAAGCTTTCTTT. Filled out from reference TRBV7-2 and TRBJ1-1, the complete variable domain reads GAGVSQSPSNKVTEKGKDVELRCDPISGHTALYWYRQSLGQGLEFLIYFQGNSAPDKSGLPSDRFSAERTGGSVSTLTIQRTQQEDSAVYLCASSPTASMNTEAFFGQGTRLTVV.

The V gene is TRBV6-5, the J gene TRBJ1-6, with D perhaps matching TRBD1 (6 bases). CDR1 is MNHEY, CDR2 SVGAGI, per germline. Trimming removed 3 bases at V and 5 bases at J, with 8 bases between. The CDR3 runs to 14 residues. CDR3: CASSYSGDNSPLHF. In nucleotides, the CDR3 is TGTGCCAGCAGTTATTCAGGGGATAATTCACCCCTCCACTTT.

V is TRBV7-3 and J is TRBJ2-2; a weak D match, TRBD2 (5 bases). Germline V gives CDR1 SGHTA, CDR2 FQGTGA. The CDR3 covers 16 residues. Deletions cut 1 base from V and 4 bases from J, with 13 bases between. CDR3 residues: CASSLSGQRSTGELFF. In DNA, the CDR3 is TGTGCCAGCAGCTTAAGCGGGCAGCGGAGCACCGGGGAGCTGTTTTTT.